These 9 T cell receptor beta chains share one sample of origin, sequenced in a study of OX40 agonist ivuxolimab in advanced cancers. Method: immunoSEQ multiplex PCR; TCRdb's copy keeps in-frame clones and lacks some. This sample has about 62,000 clones, with nearly 90% found just once. Material: CD4+ or CD8+ T cells sorted from blood, obtained in a trial of the OX40 agonist ivuxolimab. The receptor set was obtained from an adult with an advanced solid tumor such as melanoma, head and neck, liver or kidney cancer.

This chain links TRBV14 with TRBJ2-3; maybe TRBD2 (6 bases). CDR3 size: 15 residues. Trimming removed 7 bases at V and 2 bases at J, with 16 bases between. The germline CDR1 and CDR2 sequences are SGHDN and FVKESK. The CDR3 DNA sequence: TGTGCCAGCAACGAAGGAGGGCGAGCCACAGATACGCAGTATTTT. Its protein product is CASNEGGRATDTQYF.

J is TRBJ2-2 and V is TRBV10-3; D is possibly TRBD1 (5 bases). Germline values: CDR1 ENHRY, CDR2 SYGVKD. The CDR3 consists of 13 residues. Trimming removed 4 bases at V and 6 bases at J, with 9 bases between. This chain's CDR3 is CAISAPGPGELFF. The DNA for the CDR3 is TGTGCCATCAGTGCCCCAGGGCCCGGGGAGCTGTTTTTT.

The chain couples TRBV11-2 to TRBJ1-4, with no clear D. The CDR3 has 14 amino acids. CDR1 and CDR2 from the germline V gene are SGHAT and FQNNGV. V lost 4 bases, J lost 6 bases, and 12 bases lay in between. The CDR3 sequence is CASSSIGSDEKLFF. The CDR3 nucleotides are TGTGCCAGCAGCTCAATCGGATCGGATGAAAAACTGTTTTTT.

V is TRBV5-8 and J is TRBJ2-2, with 7 bases that match TRBD1. Per germline, CDR1 SGHTS and CDR2 YDEGEE. With V trimmed by 2 bases and J by 0 bases, 4 bases remained unmatched. The CDR3 is 16 residues long. CDR3 DNA: TGTGCCAGCAGCTTTCTGACAGGGTCGAACACCGGGGAGCTGTTTTTT. The encoded protein is CASSFLTGSNTGELFF. The variable domain in full, completed from reference TRBV5-8 and TRBJ2-2, reads EAGVTQSPTHLIKTRGQQATLRCSPISGHTSVYWYQQALGLGLQFLLWYDEGEERNRGNFPPRFSGRQFPNYSSELNVNALELEDSALYLCASSFLTGSNTGELFFGEGSRLTVL.

The chain joins TRBV6-5 to TRBJ1-5; D may be TRBD1 (5 bases). The V gene lost 2 bases and the J gene lost 1 base, with 9 bases spanning the gap. The CDR3 length is 15 residues. The germline CDR1 and CDR2 sequences are MNHEY and SVGAGI. CDR3 protein: CASSYRGLSNQPQHF. CDR3 DNA sequence: TGTGCCAGCAGTTACCGGGGGTTAAGCAATCAGCCCCAGCATTTT.

The V gene is TRBV6-5, the J gene TRBJ1-6, with a weak D call TRBD1 (6 bases). Germline-derived CDR1 and CDR2 are MNHEY and SVGAGI. The CDR3 extends over 14 amino acids. V was clipped by 7 bases and J by 6 bases, with 13 bases between them. The DNA of the CDR3 is TGTGCCAGCACCCCAGGGGTAGGTAATTCACCCCTCCACTTT. Translated, it gives CASTPGVGNSPLHF.

This chain links TRBV4-3 with TRBJ2-3; 11 nucleotides align to TRBD2. With 4 bases clipped from V and 6 bases from J, the junction kept 18 bases outside the gene matches. This CDR3 region has 19 residues. Germline V CDR1 and CDR2: LGHNA, YSLEER. The CDR3, as DNA: TGCGCCAGCAGCCCAAAACTAAAGGGACTAGCGGAAACAAGGGATACGCAGTATTTT. This gives the protein CASSPKLKGLAETRDTQYF.

The chain is built from TRBV5-6 and TRBJ1-1, with TRBD1 matching over 7 bases. The J segment lost 4 bases and the V segment lost 0 bases, leaving 3 bases of the junction unmatched. The germline V gene encodes CDR1 SGHDT and CDR2 YYEEEE. CDR3 length equals 14 residues. The chain's CDR3 is CASSLGRGLTEAFF. The CDR3 nucleotides read TGTGCCAGCAGCTTGGGGAGGGGGCTCACTGAAGCTTTCTTT.

This chain uses TRBV6-1 with TRBJ2-7; TRBD1 agrees at 10 bases. The CDR3 length is 15 residues. Trimming cost V 4 bases and J 3 bases; bases outside gene matches: 6. Per the germline V gene, CDR1 is MNHNS and CDR2 is SASEGT. DNA for the CDR3: TGTGCCAGCAGTGTTTCGGGACAGGGGCTCTACGAGCAGTACTTC. Residues: CASSVSGQGLYEQYF.